This TCR beta chain was documented in a study of blood T cell repertoires in COVID-19. Whole-study context: Donors in the United States, Italy and Spain gave samples during acute or convalescent COVID-19.

Germline V gene data show CDR1 as LGHDT and CDR2 as YNNKEL (reference sequence). The CDR3 is 18 residues long. After removal of 4 bases from V and 1 base from J, the junction contained 12 bases not matched to a gene. Study processing details: Estimated nucleated cell counts came from reference gene primer amplification. This table comes from immunoSEQ multiplex PCR, and its TCRdb copy is limited to in-frame clones, with some not included. Clone size and V and J calls were adopted from that table, with D and trimming inferred from the DNA. The data show approximately 300,000 clones, just under 90% seen once. Followed longitudinally, the Seattle patients had been enrolled during active infection.

V usage is TRBV3-1 (or the pseudogene TRBV3-2) and J usage is TRBJ2-3; TRBD2 matches 9 bases. This sequence was found in a woman aged 50 to 65 with COVID-19, enrolled during active disease. Sequencing input: peripheral blood. This chain's CDR3 is CASSPSGRTLRGTDTQYF. The DNA for the CDR3 is TGTGCCAGCAGCCCGAGCGGGAGGACCCTACGGGGCACAGATACGCAGTATTTT.